A single sample is the source of the 32 T cell receptor beta chains below, sequenced in a study of PD-1 blockade in classical Hodgkin lymphoma. Using immunoSEQ multiplex PCR, the repertoire was profiled, and TCRdb retains in-frame clones only, with some absent. In the table there are under 15,000 clones, around 90% of which are singletons. Every one of the patients relapsed after autologous stem cell transplantation (brentuximab vedotin exposure was variable). The sequencing here drew on peripheral blood mononuclear cells (PBMCs), taken at baseline. The receptors were sampled from a human donor with classical Hodgkin lymphoma.

CDR3 residues: CASSEATGGSPLHF. The CDR3 coding sequence is TGTGCCAGCAGTGAAGCGACCGGCGGTTCACCCCTCCACTTT. This sequence joins TRBV6-1 and TRBJ1-6, with D unclear. V gave up 0 bases and J gave up 9 bases, with 9 bases separating them. Germline loops: CDR1 MNHNS, CDR2 SASEGT. This CDR3 spans 14 amino acids.

This clone was observed once. The rearrangement joins TRBV10-3 to TRBJ2-3, with D maybe TRBD1 (6 bases). The CDR3 has 14 amino acids. The germline V gene encodes CDR1 ENHRY and CDR2 SYGVKD. V was clipped by 4 bases and J by 6 bases, with 14 bases between them. In nucleotides, the CDR3 is TGTGCCATCAGTGCGGACAGCGCACGGGATACGCAGTATTTT. Amino acids: CAISADSARDTQYF.

The chain has TRBV11-3 and TRBJ2-3; D unclear. Looked up from germline, CDR1 is SGHNT and CDR2 is YENEEA. Trimming took 3 bases from V and 2 from J, leaving 3 bases between them. The CDR3 contains 12 residues. This chain's CDR3 is CASSFNTDTQYF. The CDR3 DNA reads as TGTGCCAGCAGCTTCAACACAGATACGCAGTATTTT.

The CDR3 loop reads CASSQGAPIYTQYF. The CDR3 DNA is TGTGCCAGCAGCCAAGGGGCCCCAATTTATACGCAGTATTTT. The V gene is TRBV4-2, the J gene TRBJ2-3; D gene uncertain. Trimming removed 1 base at V and 7 bases at J, with 12 bases between. Germline CDR1 and CDR2: LGHNA and YNFKEQ. The CDR3 spans 14 residues.

The V call is TRBV4-1, the J call TRBJ2-7; D might be TRBD1 (6 bases). The ends were cut back, 1 base at V and 0 bases at J, with 7 bases in the middle. The CDR3 is 14 amino acids. The germline gives CDR1 MGHRA, CDR2 YSYEKL. The chain's CDR3 is CASSQAGVSYEQYF. Written as DNA, the CDR3 is TGCGCCAGCAGCCAAGCAGGGGTCTCCTACGAGCAGTACTTC.

This rearrangement joins TRBV9 to TRBJ2-2, with unresolved D. This CDR3 is built from 14 residues. V was clipped by 0 bases and J by 7 bases, with 10 bases between them. CDR1 and CDR2 (germline): SGDLS, YYNGEE. DNA of the CDR3: TGTGCCAGCAGCGTAGCTGGGGAACTCGGGGAGCTGTTTTTT. This gives the protein CASSVAGELGELFF.

The chain couples TRBV6-5 to TRBJ1-4, with D possibly being TRBD1 (6 bases). Germline V CDR1 and CDR2: MNHEY, SVGAGI. Trimming took 6 bases from V and 4 from J, leaving 15 bases between them. The CDR3 consists of 15 residues. CDR3 nucleotides: TGTGCCAGCAGAGCCCACCAGGGGCTTAATGAAAAACTGTTTTTT. Amino acid sequence: CASRAHQGLNEKLFF.

This rearrangement joins TRBV25-1 to TRBJ1-5; D remains ambiguous. Trimming stripped 4 bases from V and 2 bases from J, with 9 bases between. The V gene's germline CDR1 is MGHDK and CDR2 SYGVNS. The CDR3 length is 14 residues. The CDR3 region is CASSGVGRNQPQHF. As DNA, the CDR3 is TGTGCCAGCAGTGGGGTAGGTCGCAATCAGCCCCAGCATTTT.

CDR3 sequence (DNA): TGCGCCAGCAGTGTGGCTAGCGGGTCCAGCACAGATACGCAGTATTTT. Translation: CASSVASGSSTDTQYF. The chain employs TRBV10-1 and TRBJ2-3; 8 bases agree with TRBD2. V lost 4 bases and J lost 0; bases outside the gene matches: 6. The CDR3 loop spans 16 amino acids. Looked up from germline, CDR1 is WNHNN and CDR2 is SYGVQD (reference sequence).

This chain joins TRBV9 and TRBJ2-5; no definite D call. This CDR3 comprises 11 residues. V lost 2 bases and J lost 2, with 1 base in between. Per the germline V gene, CDR1 is SGDLS and CDR2 is YYNGEE. The CDR3 spells CASSVQETQYF. The DNA of the CDR3 is TGTGCCAGCAGCGTTCAAGAGACCCAGTACTTC.

This clone has more than one count but fewer than ten. The chain uses TRBV27 and TRBJ1-5; 7 bases map to TRBD1. Trimming cost V 6 bases and J 6 bases; bases outside gene matches: 8. CDR1 and CDR2 from the germline V gene are MNHEY and SMNVEV (reference sequence). This CDR3 is built from 14 residues. CDR3 in amino acids: CASRGDRDGQPQHF. CDR3 in DNA: TGTGCCAGCAGGGGAGACAGGGACGGTCAGCCCCAGCATTTT.

This chain uses TRBV2 with TRBJ1-5; 7 nucleotides align to TRBD1. Germline CDR1 reads SNHLY; CDR2 reads FYNNEI. This CDR3 is built from 16 residues. With V trimmed by 7 bases and J by 3 bases, 12 bases remained unmatched. This CDR3 reads CASTDPGTEDNQPQHF. The DNA of the CDR3 is TGTGCCAGCACCGACCCTGGGACAGAAGACAATCAGCCCCAGCATTTT.

This clone was counted a single time. Additional DNA sequences in this sample encode the identical CDR3. The chain has TRBV7-9 and TRBJ1-4; D not certain. Trimming stripped 5 bases from V and 4 bases from J, with 11 bases between. Germline V gene lookup returns CDR1 SEHNR and CDR2 FQNEAQ (reference sequence). CDR3 length: 14 amino acids. CDR3 in DNA: TGTGCCAGCAGCCTTAGGACTGATAATGAAAAACTGTTTTTT. Translated: CASSLRTDNEKLFF.

This chain uses TRBV23-1 with TRBJ2-7, with D hard to call. TRBV23-1 is designated an ORF whose function remains uncertain. This CDR3 is built from 14 residues. Between the trimmed V and J ends, which lost 4 bases and 3 bases, there was a span of 13 bases. The CDR3 DNA reads as TGCGCCAGCAGTCCCCCGCGGCAGAACTACGAGCAGTACTTC. It translates to CASSPPRQNYEQYF.

The V gene is TRBV19, the J gene TRBJ1-5, with 10 positions matching TRBD1. The CDR3 extends over 14 amino acids. V was clipped by 6 bases and J by 5 bases; unmatched bases: 4. The germline V gene has CDR1 LNHDA and CDR2 SQIVND (reference sequence). This CDR3 reads CASSPGQGDQPQHF. In DNA form, the CDR3 reads TGTGCCAGTAGCCCTGGACAGGGGGATCAGCCCCAGCATTTT.

V usage is TRBV6-9 and J usage is TRBJ1-5, with D unresolved. Germline loops: CDR1 MNHGY, CDR2 SVAAGI. The V end was cut by 8 bases, the J end by 2 bases, with 10 bases between. CDR3 length: 13 amino acids. CDR3 nucleotides: TGTGCCAGCGCGGGCAAGGGCAATCAGCCCCAGCATTTT. Protein product: CASAGKGNQPQHF.

The rearrangement links TRBV18 to TRBJ2-2; possibly TRBD2 for D (5 bases). V lost 3 bases to trimming and J lost 2 bases, with 13 bases between them. Germline CDR1 KGHSH, CDR2 LQKENI. The CDR3 covers 16 residues. The chain's CDR3 is CASSPLLAGNTGELFF. The CDR3 DNA sequence: TGTGCCAGCTCACCTCTTCTGGCGGGTAACACCGGGGAGCTGTTTTTT.

The chain links TRBV9 to TRBJ2-2; 7 positions agree with TRBD2. J gave up 4 bases and V 4 bases, and 4 bases lay outside the gene matches. Germline V CDR1 and CDR2: SGDLS, YYNGEE. This CDR3 is 14 amino acids long. The CDR3 DNA sequence: TGTGCCAGCAGCCTCGGACTAGGCACCGGGGAGCTGTTTTTT. Protein: CASSLGLGTGELFF.

The rearrangement links TRBV5-6 to TRBJ1-1; D unclear. Trimming removed 2 bases from V and 1 base from J, with 9 bases in between. Germline V lookup: CDR1 SGHDT, CDR2 YYEEEE. The CDR3 consists of 14 residues. Written as DNA, the CDR3 is TGTGCCAGCAGCTTACAGTCGACGAACACTGAAGCTTTCTTT. Residues: CASSLQSTNTEAFF.

CDR3 residues: CASSSDRGTEAFF. For the CDR3, the DNA is TGTGCCAGCAGTTCCGACAGAGGGACTGAAGCTTTCTTT. The chain is built from TRBV6-5 and TRBJ1-1; D may be TRBD1 (5 bases). Germline-derived CDR1 and CDR2 are MNHEY and SVGAGI. The CDR3 loop spans 13 amino acids. Trimming took 4 bases from V and 5 from J, leaving 11 bases between them.

The rearrangement uses TRBV10-2 and TRBJ2-6, with D possibly being TRBD2 (6 bases). CDR1 and CDR2 (germline): WSHSY, SAAADI. Trimming cost V 6 bases and J 0 bases, with 18 bases left between them. CDR3 length: 18 amino acids. CDR3 DNA: TGCGCCAGCAGGGCGGGGTCCTCCACTAACTCTGGGGCCAACGTCCTGACTTTC. Protein: CASRAGSSTNSGANVLTF.

This sequence joins TRBV30 and TRBJ2-7; tentatively, D is TRBD1 or TRBD2 (7 bases each). The CDR3 totals 11 residues. Germline CDR1 is GTSNPN and CDR2 is SVGIG (reference sequence). With 1 base removed from V and 12 bases from J, the gap between germline ends came to 13 bases. The CDR3 loop reads CAWSAGGGWYF. The CDR3 bases are TGTGCCTGGAGTGCAGGGGGGGGATGGTACTTC.

The chain is built from TRBV4-2 and TRBJ1-2; D is undetermined. The germline V gene encodes CDR1 LGHNA and CDR2 YNFKEQ. This CDR3 has 15 residues. Trimming shortened V by 0 bases and J by 8 bases, and 16 bases separated the two germline ends. CDR3 coding DNA: TGTGCCAGCAGCCAAGAAATCGGTGAGGGATCCGGCTACACCTTC. This translates into CASSQEIGEGSGYTF.

The genes are TRBV6-6 and TRBJ1-1; no definite D call. CDR1 is MNHNY, CDR2 SVGAGI, per germline (reference sequence). The CDR3 runs to 14 residues. The ends were cut back, 4 bases at V and 6 bases at J, with 15 bases in the middle. CDR3 coding DNA: TGTGCCAGCAGTTCCCCCCAGGAGAGATCTGAAGCTTTCTTT. Its protein is CASSSPQERSEAFF.

The chain employs TRBV6-5 and TRBJ1-2, with 8 bases aligning to TRBD1. Germline V gene lookup returns CDR1 MNHEY and CDR2 SVGAGI. The CDR3 is 16 amino acids. J lost 5 bases, V lost 0 bases, and 8 bases had no gene match. CDR3 in amino acids: CASSYSNRQGRYGYTF. The CDR3 nucleotides read TGTGCCAGCAGTTACTCGAATCGACAGGGGAGGTATGGCTACACCTTC.

The rearrangement links TRBV5-1 to TRBJ1-6, with unresolved D. Germline V gene lookup returns CDR1 SGHRS and CDR2 YFSETQ. This CDR3 spans 15 amino acids. Between the trimmed V and J ends, which lost 0 bases and 10 bases, there was a span of 14 bases. The CDR3: CASSLEAGVGSPLHF. CDR3 nucleotides: TGCGCCAGCAGCTTGGAGGCGGGAGTAGGATCACCCCTCCACTTT.

The rearrangement joins TRBV19 to TRBJ1-5; D not resolved. The V and J ends lost 11 bases and 7 bases respectively, with 24 bases between them. This CDR3 has 15 amino acids. Germline V lookup: CDR1 LNHDA, CDR2 SQIVND (reference sequence). The CDR3 region has the DNA TGTGCCGCCACACCTGGCCCTTCTCGGCACCAGCCCCAGCATTTT. Its translation: CAATPGPSRHQPQHF.

V usage is TRBV27 and J usage is TRBJ2-1, with D unresolved. The germline V gene encodes CDR1 MNHEY and CDR2 SMNVEV (reference sequence). Trimming pared 3 bases from V and 1 base from J, leaving 10 bases between. The CDR3 extends over 15 amino acids. CDR3 amino acids: CASSFRLQSYNEQFF. CDR3 sequence (DNA): TGTGCCAGCAGTTTCAGACTCCAGTCCTACAATGAGCAGTTCTTC.

This chain uses TRBV10-3 with TRBJ1-2; 8 nucleotides line up with TRBD1. V shed 6 bases and J 8 bases; nucleotides not matched to a gene: 5. CDR3 length equals 12 residues. The V gene's germline CDR1 is ENHRY and CDR2 SYGVKD. CDR3 amino acids: CAISQGAHGYTF. The CDR3 bases are TGTGCCATCAGCCAGGGGGCGCACGGCTACACCTTC.

The CDR3, as DNA: TGTGCCAGCAGCTTAGAGACAGGCTGGGCTAACTATGGCTACACCTTC. Residues: CASSLETGWANYGYTF. The chain carries TRBV7-9 and TRBJ1-2; possible D gene TRBD1, 6 bases. Trimming removed 1 base at V and 0 bases at J, with 12 bases between. Per the germline V gene, CDR1 is SEHNR and CDR2 is FQNEAQ (reference sequence). CDR3 length: 16 residues.

J is TRBJ2-1 and V is TRBV5-5, with a tentative D call TRBD1 (6 bases). The germline V and J ends were trimmed by 3 bases and 5 bases, with 18 bases remaining between them. The CDR3 sequence is 16 residues long. The germline V gene has CDR1 SGHKS and CDR2 YYEKEE (reference sequence). Written as DNA, the CDR3 is TGTGCCAGCAGCTCCACGAATACAGGGTTTCACAATGAGCAGTTCTTC. This codes for CASSSTNTGFHNEQFF. Based on the CDR3 plus reference TRBV5-5 and TRBJ2-1, the full variable domain is DAGVTQSPTHLIKTRGQQVTLRCSPISGHKSVSWYQQVLGQGPQFIFQYYEKEERGRGNFPDRFSARQFPNYSSELNVNALLLGDSALYLCASSSTNTGFHNEQFFGPGTRLTVL.

The CDR3 DNA is TGTGCCAGTAGTATGTCCAATGAGCAGTTCTTC. Its translation is CASSMSNEQFF. The V and J genes are TRBV19 and TRBJ2-1, with unresolved D. V was shortened by 3 bases and J by 6 bases, with 3 bases between the two germline ends. The CDR3 runs 11 residues. Germline V CDR1 and CDR2: LNHDA, SQIVND (reference sequence).